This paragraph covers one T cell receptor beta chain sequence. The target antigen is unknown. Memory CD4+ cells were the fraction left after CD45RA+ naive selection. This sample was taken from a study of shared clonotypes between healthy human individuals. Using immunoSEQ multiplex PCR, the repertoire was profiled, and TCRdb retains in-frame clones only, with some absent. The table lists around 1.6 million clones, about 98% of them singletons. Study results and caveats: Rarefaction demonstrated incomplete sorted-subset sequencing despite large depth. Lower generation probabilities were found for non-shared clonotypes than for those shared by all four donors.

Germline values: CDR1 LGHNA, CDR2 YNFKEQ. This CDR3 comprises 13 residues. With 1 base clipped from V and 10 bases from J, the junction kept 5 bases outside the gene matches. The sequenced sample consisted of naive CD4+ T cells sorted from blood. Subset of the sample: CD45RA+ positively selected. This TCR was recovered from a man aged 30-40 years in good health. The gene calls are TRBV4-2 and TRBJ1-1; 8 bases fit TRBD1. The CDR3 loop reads CASSQADRVGAFF. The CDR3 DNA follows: TGTGCCAGCAGCCAAGCGGACAGGGTAGGAGCTTTCTTT.